This T cell receptor (beta chain) was sequenced during a study of T cell responses to AZD1222 COVID-19 vaccine. Study-level results: Close to half of all spike-specific TCRs reportedly target regions of the variants that are unmutated. White British people made up most donors, females outnumbered males, and clonal diversity was possibly underestimated. Sampled repertoires all dated from after the peak T cell response. Spike-spanning, vaccine-associated CD4 TCRs were dominant at 160-218 and 743-854.

With respect to this clone: What it binds is unknown.

This table comes from immunoSEQ multiplex PCR, and its TCRdb copy is limited to in-frame clones, with some not included. The table lists more than 130,000 clones, approximately 90% of them singletons. The CDR3 length is 18 residues. The V gene lost 0 bases and the J gene lost 4 bases, with 16 bases spanning the gap. Germline CDR1 LGHNA, CDR2 YSLEER. This chain links TRBV4-3 with TRBJ2-6; D gene ambiguous. This sequence originates from an adult in good health. The specimen comprised peripheral blood, sampled on day 0 of AZD1222 vaccination. The CDR3 nucleotides are TGCGCCAGCAGCCAAGATCTGGGCACCCTGCGCGGGGCCAACGTCCTGACTTTC. This gives the protein CASSQDLGTLRGANVLTF.